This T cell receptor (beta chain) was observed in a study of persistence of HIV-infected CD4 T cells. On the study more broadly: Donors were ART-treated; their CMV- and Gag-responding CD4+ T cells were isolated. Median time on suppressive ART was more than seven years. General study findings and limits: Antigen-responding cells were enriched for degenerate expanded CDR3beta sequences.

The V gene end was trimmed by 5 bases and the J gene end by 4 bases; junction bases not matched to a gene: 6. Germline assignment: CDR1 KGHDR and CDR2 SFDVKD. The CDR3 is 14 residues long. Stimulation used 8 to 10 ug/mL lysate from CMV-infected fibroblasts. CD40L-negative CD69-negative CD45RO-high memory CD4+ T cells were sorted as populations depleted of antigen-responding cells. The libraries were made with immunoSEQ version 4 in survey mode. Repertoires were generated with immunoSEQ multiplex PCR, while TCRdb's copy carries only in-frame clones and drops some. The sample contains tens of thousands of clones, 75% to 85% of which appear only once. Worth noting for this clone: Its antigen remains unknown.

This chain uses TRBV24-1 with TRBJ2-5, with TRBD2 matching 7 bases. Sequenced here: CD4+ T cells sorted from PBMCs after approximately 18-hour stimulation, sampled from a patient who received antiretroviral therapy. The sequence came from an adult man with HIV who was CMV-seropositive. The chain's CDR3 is CATSAGGGRETQYF. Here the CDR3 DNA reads TGTGCCACCAGTGCCGGCGGGGGACGAGAGACCCAGTACTTC.